The clone carrying this TCR beta chain showed up many times. The germline V gene encodes CDR1 MDHEN and CDR2 SYDVKM. Trimming removed 6 bases from V and 4 bases from J, with 22 bases in between. CDR3 size: 16 residues. TCRdb processed the 5' RACE reads anew with MiXCR; each CDR3 protein has one entry. The data contain about 260,000 distinct CDR3 sequences, 5.5% to 7% of them singletons. The sample belongs to a study of identical twins. In addition, the sample was reused for a study of yellow fever vaccine responses in identical twins.

The sequence was obtained from a woman younger than 35 in good health. The V call is TRBV28, the J call TRBJ2-7, with a weak D call TRBD2 (7 bases). The sequencing sample was made of memory (CD45RO+) T cells sorted from blood. The CDR3: CASRTPGQPSGYEQYF. CDR3 coding DNA: TGTGCCAGCAGAACTCCTGGACAGCCTAGCGGATACGAGCAGTACTTC.